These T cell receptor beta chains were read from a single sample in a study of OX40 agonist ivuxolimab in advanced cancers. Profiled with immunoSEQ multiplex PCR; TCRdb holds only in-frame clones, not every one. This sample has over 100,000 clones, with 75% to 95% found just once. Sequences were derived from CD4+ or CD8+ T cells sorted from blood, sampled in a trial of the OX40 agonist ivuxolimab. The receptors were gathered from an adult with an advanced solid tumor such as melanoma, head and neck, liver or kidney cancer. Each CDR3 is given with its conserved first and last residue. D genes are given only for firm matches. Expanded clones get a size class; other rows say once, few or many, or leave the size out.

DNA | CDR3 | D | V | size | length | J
TGTGCCAGCAGCTTGGATGGGACAATCAATGAAAAACTGTTTTTT | CASSLDGTINEKLFF | NA | TRBV5-5 | NA | 15 | TRBJ1-4
TGTGCCAGTAGTGATGAACGAGAGACCCAGTACTTC | CASSDERETQYF | NA | TRBV19 | NA | 12 | TRBJ2-5
TGTGCCAGCAGTGAAACACAGACAGATACGCAGTATTTT | CASSETQTDTQYF | NA | TRBV2 | NA | 13 | TRBJ2-3
TGTGCCAGCAGCGCTAGTCCGTCCTACGAGCAGTACTTC | CASSASPSYEQYF | NA | TRBV9 | NA | 13 | TRBJ2-7
TGCGCCAGCAGCGTTAACGTCCGATTTGACACCGGGGAGCTGTTTTTT | CASSVNVRFDTGELFF | NA | TRBV4-3 | NA | 16 | TRBJ2-2
TGTGCCAGCAGCCGACCCGGCACTAGCGGATACACCGGGGAGCTGTTTTTT | CASSRPGTSGYTGELFF | TRBD2 | TRBV5-8 | once | 17 | TRBJ2-2
TGTGCCAGCAGCCTAACAGGGGGCGACACCGGGGAGCTGTTTTTT | CASSLTGGDTGELFF | TRBD1 | TRBV7-6 | NA | 15 | TRBJ2-2
TGTGCCAGCTCGGGTAACAATGAGCAGTTCTTC | CASSGNNEQFF | NA | TRBV6-1 | once | 11 | TRBJ2-1
TGTGCCAGCAGTTTATGGGGAGAGGGAATGAACACTGAAGCTTTCTTT | CASSLWGEGMNTEAFF | NA | TRBV27 | NA | 16 | TRBJ1-1
TGTGCCAGTAGTATAAGGTCCGGGGAGCTGTTTTTT | CASSIRSGELFF | NA | TRBV19 | NA | 12 | TRBJ2-2
TGTGCCAGCAGTTTACGGACCGTGAACACCGGGGAGCTGTTTTTT | CASSLRTVNTGELFF | NA | TRBV27 | once | 15 | TRBJ2-2
TGTGCCAGCAGCTGGCAATGGGCAGACACTGAAGCTTTCTTT | CASSWQWADTEAFF | NA | TRBV7-2 | NA | 14 | TRBJ1-1
TGTGCCAGCAGTTGGTATCTTGGAGAGGAACCTCAGTACTTC | CASSWYLGEEPQYF | NA | TRBV2 | once | 14 | TRBJ2-5
TGTGCCAGCAGCTCTAACTGGGGGGCGTATAACTATGGCTACACCTTC | CASSSNWGAYNYGYTF | NA | TRBV25-1 | NA | 16 | TRBJ1-2
TGTGCCAGCAGCCGGGTACAGGGGGCTGGCGAGCAGTACTTC | CASSRVQGAGEQYF | TRBD1 | TRBV11-3 | NA | 14 | TRBJ2-7
TGTGCCAGCAGGGCCGACAGGGGAAGTGCAGATACGCAGTATTTT | CASRADRGSADTQYF | TRBD1 | TRBV6-1 | NA | 15 | TRBJ2-3
TGTGCCAGCAGTCCAGGGACTAGCGGAACAGATACGCAGTATTTT | CASSPGTSGTDTQYF | TRBD2 | TRBV6-4 | NA | 15 | TRBJ2-3
TGTGCCAGCAGCGCTACAGGGGGGGAGCAGTACTTC | CASSATGGEQYF | TRBD1 | TRBV5-6 | once | 12 | TRBJ2-7
TGTGCCAGCAGCTTGGAGCTGGGACTAGCGGGAGACGGGGGGGAGCAGTACTTC | CASSLELGLAGDGGEQYF | TRBD2 | TRBV5-6 | NA | 18 | TRBJ2-7
TGCAGCGTTGTGTTCGGGACTCCCGGTTACGAGCAGTACTTC | CSVVFGTPGYEQYF | NA | TRBV29-1 | NA | 14 | TRBJ2-7
TGTGCCTCTACCCCCTCGGTCGCCGCCTCCTACAATGAGCAGTTCTTC | CASTPSVAASYNEQFF | NA | TRBV28 | NA | 16 | TRBJ2-1
TGTGCCAGCAGTTTATCAGGCGGGACGATTGAGACCCAGTACTTC | CASSLSGGTIETQYF | NA | TRBV27 | NA | 15 | TRBJ2-5
TGCAGCGTCGCACCGTGGGGACAGGGGACAGATACGCAGTATTTT | CSVAPWGQGTDTQYF | TRBD1 | TRBV29-1 | NA | 15 | TRBJ2-3
TGCGCCAGCAGCTTGGAGCCTACCGGAAACACCATATATTTT | CASSLEPTGNTIYF | NA | TRBV5-1 | NA | 14 | TRBJ1-3
TGTGCCAGCAGCGTGGCTCAAGGAAACACCATATATTTT | CASSVAQGNTIYF | NA | TRBV5-5 | NA | 13 | TRBJ1-3
TGTGCCAGCAGCCAACCGGGGAGACGAGAGACCCAGTACTTC | CASSQPGRRETQYF | NA | TRBV5-6 | NA | 14 | TRBJ2-5
TGTGCCAGCTTACCCGGTAGAAACTATGGCTACACCTTC | CASLPGRNYGYTF | NA | TRBV28 | NA | 13 | TRBJ1-2
TGTGCCAGCAGCTCACAGGACAGGGGCAATAATTCACCCCTCCACTTT | CASSSQDRGNNSPLHF | TRBD1 | TRBV7-9 | NA | 16 | TRBJ1-6
TGTGCCAGCAGTTTAGTAGCGGGAGGGAGCACCGGGGAGCTGTTTTTT | CASSLVAGGSTGELFF | TRBD2 | TRBV28 | NA | 16 | TRBJ2-2
TGTGCCAGCAGCTCGGTAGCGGGAGGATACGACAATGAGCAGTTCTTC | CASSSVAGGYDNEQFF | TRBD2 | TRBV7-9 | NA | 16 | TRBJ2-1
TGTGCCAGCATGAGGTCCCAGGGTCAGCCCCAGCATTTT | CASMRSQGQPQHF | NA | TRBV6-5 | NA | 13 | TRBJ1-5
TGTGCCAGCAGCTTACTCGAGGGTAAAACTGAAGCTTTCTTT | CASSLLEGKTEAFF | NA | TRBV11-1 | NA | 14 | TRBJ1-1
TGTGCCAGCTCACCTCCGGGACAGGGAGTTGGAAACACCATATATTTT | CASSPPGQGVGNTIYF | TRBD1 | TRBV18 | NA | 16 | TRBJ1-3
TGTGCCAGCAGTTTAGGCCTCTCCTACAATGAGCAGTTCTTC | CASSLGLSYNEQFF | NA | TRBV28 | NA | 14 | TRBJ2-1
TGCGCCAGCAGCCAAAACGGGACAGGGTCGAAGTACAATGAGCAGTTCTTC | CASSQNGTGSKYNEQFF | TRBD1 | TRBV4-1 | NA | 17 | TRBJ2-1
TGCAGCGGACAGGGCCTGAACACTGAAGCTTTCTTT | CSGQGLNTEAFF | TRBD1 | TRBV29-1 | NA | 12 | TRBJ1-1
TGTGCCACCAGCAGAGATTATACAGGGAGGACCGGGGAGCTGTTTTTT | CATSRDYTGRTGELFF | NA | TRBV15 | once | 16 | TRBJ2-2
TGTGCCAGCAGCGTGGGACTAGCGGTGTTACAAGAGACCCAGTACTTC | CASSVGLAVLQETQYF | TRBD2 | TRBV5-5 | NA | 16 | TRBJ2-5
TGTGCCAGCAGCTTGCAGGCTAGCTCTGGGGCCAACGTCCTGACTTTC | CASSLQASSGANVLTF | NA | TRBV7-3 | once | 16 | TRBJ2-6
TGTGCCAGCAGCGACGAACTAAGAGCGAACACTGAAGCTTTCTTT | CASSDELRANTEAFF | NA | TRBV5-4 | NA | 15 | TRBJ1-1
TGTGCCAGCAGCGGGCAGGGGATTAGGACTAGCGGAGGGGGGGAGACCCAGTACTTC | CASSGQGIRTSGGGETQYF | TRBD2 | TRBV9 | NA | 19 | TRBJ2-5
TGTGCCATCAGGGAGGGACAGAGTAATGAAAAACTGTTTTTT | CAIREGQSNEKLFF | TRBD1 | TRBV10-3 | once | 14 | TRBJ1-4
TGTGCCACCAGCAGAGATCTCAGGGCAAGCTACACCTTC | CATSRDLRASYTF | NA | TRBV15 | once | 13 | TRBJ1-2
TGTGCCAGCAGTGATGGGACAGCCTCGAGGACTGAAGCTTTCTTT | CASSDGTASRTEAFF | TRBD1 | TRBV27 | NA | 15 | TRBJ1-1
TGTGCCAGCAGTCCGGGACAGGGGGAGTATGGCTACACCTTC | CASSPGQGEYGYTF | TRBD1 | TRBV7-3 | NA | 14 | TRBJ1-2
TGTGCCAGCAGCTTAAGGGAAGGCATCACAGATACGCAGTATTTT | CASSLREGITDTQYF | NA | TRBV13 | NA | 15 | TRBJ2-3
TGTGCCAGCAGTTTAGGGGGGAGTGGCTACACCTTC | CASSLGGSGYTF | NA | TRBV28 | NA | 12 | TRBJ1-2
TGTGCCAGCAGTTCTGACTTCACTGAAGCTTTCTTT | CASSSDFTEAFF | NA | TRBV28 | NA | 12 | TRBJ1-1
TGCGCCAGCAGCTTGCAGGATGTGCAACAAGAGACCCAGTACTTC | CASSLQDVQQETQYF | NA | TRBV5-1 | NA | 15 | TRBJ2-5
TGTGCCAGCAGTCTGGAGGGGGCACGGACTGAAGCTTTCTTT | CASSLEGARTEAFF | TRBD1 | TRBV11-2 | NA | 14 | TRBJ1-1
TGTGCCAGCAGCTTGAAGCGAGCTGCTGGAAACACCATATATTTT | CASSLKRAAGNTIYF | NA | TRBV5-6 | NA | 15 | TRBJ1-3
TGTGCCAGCAGCTTGGGACTAGCGGGAGGTTCAGAGACCCAGTACTTC | CASSLGLAGGSETQYF | TRBD2 | TRBV7-2 | NA | 16 | TRBJ2-5
TGTGCCAGCAGCAAAGACCCCAGCGGTCAGGGCACAGATACGCAGTATTTT | CASSKDPSGQGTDTQYF | NA | TRBV21-1 | NA | 17 | TRBJ2-3
TGCGCCAGCAGCTTGTTTGAATTCCAAGAGACCCAGTACTTC | CASSLFEFQETQYF | NA | TRBV5-1 | NA | 14 | TRBJ2-5